One T cell receptor beta chain is described in this entry. The data were taken from a study of blood T cell repertoires in COVID-19. Across the study: The analysed material was cDNA or gDNA that came from T cells, B-cell-depleted T cells, or PBMCs.

V lost 6 bases, J lost 3 bases, and 9 bases lay in between. Germline V CDR1 and CDR2: DFQATT, SNEGSKA (reference sequence). CDR3 length equals 11 residues. Some clones are missing from TCRdb's copy, which holds only in-frame ones; the method was immunoSEQ multiplex PCR. The sample includes about 140,000 clones, 88% seen only once; the top ten take roughly 30%. Sequencing was done on a sample of peripheral blood. V gene TRBV20-1 combines with J gene TRBJ2-7; D ambiguous. This clonotype originated in a human donor in a cohort sampled during active COVID-19. The CDR3 loop reads CSASIIYEQYF. The CDR3 DNA is TGCAGTGCCTCTATTATCTACGAGCAGTACTTC.